The rows below give T cell receptor beta chains drawn from one sample of a study of cytomegalovirus exposure and HLA in healthy donors. Repertoires were generated with immunoSEQ multiplex PCR, while TCRdb's copy carries only in-frame clones and drops some. This table has about 180,000 clones, roughly 80% appearing once. The sample consisted of PBMCs. These receptors were obtained from a man between 35 and 55 years old in good health and CMV-seronegative. Each CDR3 is given without its conserved first and last residue.

v_call	j_call	cdr3_aa
TRBV5-1	TRBJ1-2	ASSLGQIEGYT
TRBV12-2	TRBJ2-1	ASRLAPTSWYNEQF
TRBV6-6	TRBJ2-7	ASSRGTFAGEQY
TRBV6-5	TRBJ1-1	ASIGRGNTEAF
TRBV5-4	TRBJ2-1	ASSLAERGLYNEQF
TRBV9	TRBJ2-3	ASSVSGSTDTQY
TRBV2	TRBJ1-1	AIQGTGRNTEAF
TRBV19	TRBJ2-1	ASSISRQLGKNEQF
TRBV13	TRBJ1-2	ASSRGTGRNGYT
TRBV5-1	TRBJ2-1	ASSLGTTSGGANEQF
TRBV9	TRBJ1-1	ASSPSGQGRNTEAF
TRBV2	TRBJ1-5	ASGGSSNQPQH
TRBV19	TRBJ1-3	ASSRTATLSGNTIY
TRBV5-4	TRBJ1-1	ASSLPGQMNTEAF
TRBV12-5	TRBJ1-5	ASGLVQGGANQPQH